These 5 T cell receptor beta chains originate from one sample sequenced in a study of shared clonotypes between healthy human individuals. CD8 cells regarded as naive lacked CD45RO, were positively chosen for CCR7, and omitted terminally differentiated effector memory CD45RA+ cells. Repertoires were generated with immunoSEQ multiplex PCR, while TCRdb's copy carries only in-frame clones and drops some. The table lists hundreds of thousands of clones, 95% to 97% of them singletons. Sequences were obtained from naive CD8+ T cells sorted from blood. The receptors were gathered from a woman aged 25 to 45 in good health.

The chain is built from TRBV5-1 and TRBJ2-5, with 9 bases identical to TRBD2. The CDR3 contains 14 residues. Trimming took 4 bases from V and 2 from J; bases not matched to a gene: 3. Looked up from germline, CDR1 is SGHRS and CDR2 is YFSETQ. Here the CDR3 reads CASSGTSGQETQYF. CDR3 bases: TGCGCCAGCAGCGGAACTAGCGGGCAAGAGACCCAGTACTTC.

This rearrangement joins TRBV13 to TRBJ2-5, with 9 bases identical to TRBD1. V dropped 4 bases and J dropped 5; count of bases not matched to a gene: 5. The CDR3 runs to 14 residues. CDR1 and CDR2 from the germline V gene are PRHDT and FYEKMQ (reference sequence). CDR3 sequence reads: CASSSWTGEETQYF. In DNA, the CDR3 is TGTGCCAGCAGCTCTTGGACAGGGGAGGAGACCCAGTACTTC.

The V call is TRBV4-1, the J call TRBJ2-5; 7 nucleotides match TRBD2. Germline lookup yields CDR1 MGHRA and CDR2 YSYEKL. The V gene end was trimmed by 0 bases and the J gene end by 5 bases; junction bases not matched to a gene: 6. The CDR3 spans 15 residues. CDR3 sequence: CASSQEGRGWETQYF. The CDR3 DNA reads TGCGCCAGCAGCCAAGAGGGGAGGGGTTGGGAGACCCAGTACTTC.

The rearrangement links TRBV5-8 to TRBJ2-5, with 10 nucleotides matching TRBD1. CDR3 size: 16 residues. V was pared by 0 bases and J by 2 bases, with 4 bases of the junction left unmatched. The germline V gene encodes CDR1 SGHTS and CDR2 YDEGEE. Written as DNA, the CDR3 is TGTGCCAGCAGCTTGGACCCGGACAGGGGGCAAGAGACCCAGTACTTC. Amino acid sequence: CASSLDPDRGQETQYF.

This clone came up once. J is TRBJ1-1 and V is TRBV4-1, with D uncertain. Germline V lookup: CDR1 MGHRA, CDR2 YSYEKL. Trimming stripped 1 base from V and 1 base from J, with 7 bases between. The CDR3 is 14 residues long. CDR3 coding DNA: TGCGCCAGCAGCCAAGGATCAAGGAACACTGAAGCTTTCTTT. This codes for CASSQGSRNTEAFF.